Presented here are 11 T cell receptor beta chains from one specimen sequenced in a study of blood T cell repertoires in COVID-19. Generated by immunoSEQ multiplex PCR, the TCRdb table keeps only in-frame clones and is missing some. The sample consists of hundreds of thousands of clones, roughly nine tenths of them appearing once. Sequencing was performed on PBMCs or T cells enriched from blood (not recorded which). All receptors derive from a man in his 60s who had recovered from COVID-19.

The chain uses TRBV5-4 and TRBJ2-1; maybe TRBD1 (5 bases). The V end lost 2 bases, the J end lost 8 bases, and 11 bases lay between the germline ends. This CDR3 has 13 amino acids. CDR1 SGHNT and CDR2 YYREEE come from the germline V gene (reference sequence). The CDR3 nucleotides read TGTGCCAGCAGCTTAAGGGGTGGTGATGAGCAGTTCTTC. This sequence encodes CASSLRGGDEQFF.

As regards this clone: The sample contains more than one DNA sequence encoding this CDR3. The chain has TRBV7-8 and TRBJ1-5; possibly TRBD1 for D (6 bases). Per germline, CDR1 SGHVS and CDR2 FQNEAQ. The CDR3 runs to 16 residues. V was pared by 1 base and J by 0 bases, with 10 bases between. The CDR3 reads CASSLVGGLSNQPQHF. For the CDR3, the DNA is TGTGCCAGCAGCTTAGTGGGGGGGCTTAGCAATCAGCCCCAGCATTTT. Using reference TRBV7-8 and TRBJ1-5 for the parts outside the CDR3, the full variable domain is GAGVSQSPRYKVAKRGQDVALRCDPISGHVSLFWYQQALGQGPEFLTYFQNEAQLDKSGLPSDRFFAERPEGSVSTLKIQRTQQEDSAVYLCASSLVGGLSNQPQHFGDGTRLSIL.

The chain links TRBV4-1 to TRBJ1-6; no definite D call. CDR1 and CDR2 from the germline V gene are MGHRA and YSYEKL. V dropped 1 base and J dropped 9 bases, with 13 bases sitting between them. The CDR3 spans 15 residues. CDR3 sequence (DNA): TGCGCCAGCAGCCAAGGTGCCATCAATAGTTCACCCCTCCACTTT. As protein: CASSQGAINSSPLHF.

The chain recombines TRBV6-2 or TRBV6-3 with TRBJ2-4, with 10 nucleotides matching TRBD2. CDR3 length: 17 amino acids. Germline-derived CDR1 and CDR2 are MNHEY and SVGEGT. J was trimmed by 6 bases and V by 4 bases; bases with no gene match: 12. The CDR3 here is CASSSGQRGTSVNIQYF. CDR3 DNA: TGTGCCAGCAGTTCTGGGCAGCGGGGGACTAGCGTAAACATTCAGTACTTC.

This clone appeared once. The chain links TRBV27 to TRBJ2-5; maybe TRBD2 (6 bases). CDR3 length equals 17 residues. Trimming cost V 6 bases and J 4 bases, with 24 bases left between them. The germline CDR1 and CDR2 sequences are MNHEY and SMNVEV (reference sequence). The CDR3 coding sequence is TGTGCCAGCAGCTCAAGGCCCACGGGAGTTATTCGAGAGACCCAGTACTTC. It specifies CASSSRPTGVIRETQYF.

This chain uses TRBV5-1 with TRBJ2-5; 7 bases fit TRBD2. The germline V gene has CDR1 SGHRS and CDR2 YFSETQ. This CDR3 is 14 amino acids long. V lost 4 bases and J lost 5; bases outside the gene matches: 8. In nucleotides, the CDR3 is TGCGCCAGCAGCCCGAGGACTAGGATGGAGACCCAGTACTTC. This sequence encodes CASSPRTRMETQYF.

The chain is built from TRBV6-5 and TRBJ1-2; TRBD1 agrees at 9 bases. In germline, CDR1 is MNHEY, CDR2 SVGAGI. The CDR3 is 14 residues long. Unmatched junction bases numbered 10, after V lost 6 bases and J lost 8 bases. The CDR3 DNA follows: TGTGCCAGCAGCCAGGCCGGGACAGGGAGCGGCTACACCTTC. Translating it yields CASSQAGTGSGYTF.

This clone was seen a handful of times. This rearrangement joins TRBV5-1 to TRBJ2-3; perhaps TRBD1 as D (6 bases). V lost 4 bases and J 6 bases, leaving 30 bases between the germline ends. Germline CDR1 SGHRS, CDR2 YFSETQ. CDR3 length: 19 residues. CDR3 bases: TGCGCCAGCAGCCAACAAACGGGACAAGCTTTGGGGGCTCATGATACGCAGTATTTT. Its protein is CASSQQTGQALGAHDTQYF.

J is TRBJ1-3 and V is TRBV9, with unresolved D. CDR3 length equals 17 residues. Germline V gives CDR1 SGDLS, CDR2 YYNGEE. V dropped 4 bases and J dropped 0 bases, with 17 bases sitting between them. The chain's CDR3 is CASSPIPGGSSGNTIYF. The CDR3 coding sequence is TGTGCCAGCAGCCCAATTCCTGGAGGGTCCTCTGGAAACACCATATATTTT.

The chain links TRBV27 to TRBJ2-7, with no clear D. The CDR3 runs to 13 residues. With 6 bases removed from V and 2 bases from J, the gap between germline ends came to 11 bases. Germline V CDR1 and CDR2: MNHEY, SMNVEV (reference sequence). Here the CDR3 DNA reads TGTGCCAGCAGCCCAGACACAGCCTACGAGCAGTACTTC. It translates to CASSPDTAYEQYF.

This rearrangement joins TRBV9 to TRBJ2-2, with D unclear. CDR1 and CDR2 from the germline V gene are SGDLS and YYNGEE. V was cut by 1 base and J by 0 bases, with 7 bases left in between. The CDR3 has 15 residues. This CDR3 reads CASSVTSANTGELFF. The CDR3 DNA follows: TGTGCCAGCAGCGTAACGTCGGCGAACACCGGGGAGCTGTTTTTT.